This T cell receptor beta chain was identified during a study of Ad26.COV2.S vaccination and SARS-CoV-2 variants. Study-wide results and limits: Post-vaccination breadth of spike-specific CD8+ and CD4+ T cell responses was reportedly substantial.

Details on this clone: Its antigen is not identified. The identical CDR3 is also encoded by other nucleotide sequences in the sample.

The CDR3 consists of 13 residues. Germline V gene data show CDR1 as SEHNR and CDR2 as FQNEAQ (reference sequence). The V end lost 2 bases, the J end lost 3 bases, and 8 bases lay between the germline ends. Using immunoSEQ multiplex PCR, the repertoire was profiled, and TCRdb retains in-frame clones only, with some absent. In the table there are around 170,000 clones, roughly 89% of which are singletons. The chain links TRBV7-9 to TRBJ2-7; D might be TRBD2 (5 bases). Material: peripheral blood, obtained after recovery from COVID-19. The TCR originated in a human donor who had recovered from COVID-19. The CDR3 coding sequence is TGTGCCAGCAGCTTACGGGAAAGCTACGAGCAGTACTTC. This encodes CASSLRESYEQYF.